There are a few counts of the clone carrying this TCR beta chain. CDR3 length equals 17 residues. Deletions cut 6 bases from V and 0 bases from J, with 20 bases between. From germline, CDR1 is SGHTA and CDR2 FQGNSA. Generated by immunoSEQ multiplex PCR, the TCRdb table keeps only in-frame clones and is missing some. The data show about 270,000 clones, approximately 87% seen once. The sample comes from a study of blood T cell repertoires in COVID-19. The receptor was isolated from a woman between 45 and 65 years old with acute or convalescent COVID-19. The sequenced sample was peripheral blood. This chain connects TRBV7-2 to TRBJ1-2; D unresolved. The CDR3 nucleotides are TGTGCCAGCAGGCCCCCGTCGACAATCGTCTCTAACTATGGCTACACCTTC. Protein product: CASRPPSTIVSNYGYTF.